This T cell receptor (beta chain) was documented in a study of cytomegalovirus exposure and HLA in healthy donors. Study-level background: The 120 or so validation repertoires, a later analysis reported, used the same platform as the 666 first-cohort repertoires.

Details on this clone: What it binds is unknown.

Whole-study results and caveats: Among TCR beta chains, those listed as cytomegalovirus-associated numbered over 150. In vitro assays verified that a few CMV-associated chains recognized CMV antigens specifically.

Libraries were prepared by immunoSEQ multiplex PCR; TCRdb keeps only in-frame clonotypes and omits some of them. The sample carries about 190,000 clones, about 84% recorded once. The V end lost 6 bases, the J end lost 5 bases, and 19 bases lay between the germline ends. The germline V gene encodes CDR1 MNHEY and CDR2 SMNVEV (reference sequence). The CDR3 consists of 15 residues. The TCR was taken from a woman under 30 in good health and CMV-seronegative. The V gene is TRBV27, the J gene TRBJ1-2, with D possibly TRBD1 on 5 matching bases. Sequencing was done on a sample of PBMCs. The CDR3 nucleotides are TGTGCCAGCAGCCCCAGACAGCTTACTCCTTATGGCTACACCTTC. Translated, it gives CASSPRQLTPYGYTF.